A selection of T cell receptor beta chains follows, all from one sample in a study of cytomegalovirus exposure and HLA in healthy donors. The repertoire was sequenced with immunoSEQ multiplex PCR; TCRdb's copy has only in-frame clones and lacks some. The sample has about 160,000 clones; over 70% are singletons. The sample taken for sequencing was PBMCs. The source of these receptors is a woman in her twenties or thirties in good health and CMV-seronegative. Both conserved end residues are part of each CDR3. A D gene is named only where the DNA matches it firmly. Part of the rows lack a size; the others show once, few, many or a class for expanded clones.

TRBV6-1	NA	NA	TRBJ1-6	CASSEGRQRNSPLHF	TGTGCCAGCAGTGAAGGACGGCAGAGGAATTCACCCCTCCACTTT
TRBV28	NA	NA	TRBJ2-3	CASSFIHRGTDTQYF	TGTGCCAGCAGTTTCATCCACAGGGGCACAGATACGCAGTATTTT
TRBV5-1	NA	TRBD1	TRBJ2-2	CASSYVPGGSTGELFF	TGCGCCAGCAGCTACGTCCCAGGGGGAAGCACCGGGGAGCTGTTTTTT
TRBV29-1	NA	NA	TRBJ1-1	CSVGLGYTEAFF	TGCAGCGTCGGTCTCGGTTACACTGAAGCTTTCTTT
TRBV5-1	few	NA	TRBJ2-6	CASSYDSSGANVLTF	TGCGCCAGCAGCTACGACAGCTCTGGGGCCAACGTCCTGACTTTC
TRBV6-4	few	NA	TRBJ2-2	CASSVGHGSMELFF	TGTGCCAGCAGTGTGGGACACGGTTCGATGGAGCTGTTTTTT
TRBV5-1	NA	TRBD2	TRBJ2-3	CASISGGAVSPTDTQYF	TGCGCCAGCATTAGCGGGGGGGCCGTATCCCCCACAGATACGCAGTATTTT
TRBV18	NA	NA	TRBJ1-6	CASSPEGSNNSPLHF	TGTGCCAGCTCACCGGAGGGCAGTAATAATTCACCCCTCCACTTT
TRBV18	NA	TRBD1	TRBJ2-7	CASSLGTGPVSYF	TGTGCCAGCTCACTGGGGACAGGGCCTGTTAGTTACTTC
TRBV7-9	NA	TRBD1	TRBJ1-1	CASSLAQGGYTEAFF	TGTGCCAGCAGCTTAGCCCAGGGGGGATACACTGAAGCTTTCTTT
TRBV5-1	NA	TRBD1	TRBJ1-1	CASSSQGGTEAFF	TGCGCCAGCAGCTCACAGGGGGGCACTGAAGCTTTCTTT
TRBV4-2	NA	TRBD1	TRBJ2-1	CASSQIYRGTGYYDRGYNEQFF	TGTGCCAGCAGCCAAATTTATCGAGGGACAGGGTATTATGATAGGGGCTACAATGAGCAGTTCTTC
TRBV6-6	NA	TRBD1	TRBJ1-4	CASSVGQGGEKLFF	TGTGCCAGCAGCGTGGGACAGGGTGGTGAAAAACTGTTTTTT
TRBV27	NA	NA	TRBJ1-6	CASSLRGSGSPLHF	TGTGCCAGCAGTTTAAGAGGGAGCGGTTCACCCCTCCACTTT
TRBV2	NA	NA	TRBJ1-2	CASSVAEDGYTF	TGTGCCAGCAGTGTTGCAGAAGATGGCTACACCTTC
TRBV7-9	few	NA	TRBJ1-1	CASSFGTLTEAFF	TGTGCCAGCAGCTTCGGGACATTAACTGAAGCTTTCTTT
TRBV2	NA	NA	TRBJ2-7	CASSSSGGSYEQYF	TGCGCCAGCAGTAGCAGCGGAGGCTCCTACGAGCAGTACTTC
TRBV28	NA	NA	TRBJ1-1	CASSWGLSEAFF	TGTGCCAGCAGTTGGGGACTTTCCGAAGCTTTCTTT
TRBV10-3	NA	TRBD1	TRBJ1-2	CAISGPGQGAGFGYTF	TGTGCCATCAGTGGACCCGGACAGGGGGCGGGGTTTGGCTACACCTTC
TRBV6-5	NA	NA	TRBJ1-6	CASSHLDEGSPLHF	TGTGCCAGCAGTCATTTGGATGAGGGTTCACCCCTCCACTTT
TRBV19	NA	NA	TRBJ1-1	CASSADRLGWGTEAFF	TGTGCCAGTAGTGCCGACAGACTAGGTTGGGGCACTGAAGCTTTCTTT
TRBV28	NA	TRBD2	TRBJ2-7	CASSQTSGESGEQYF	TGTGCCAGCAGCCAGACTAGCGGGGAAAGCGGCGAGCAGTACTTC
TRBV5-1	NA	NA	TRBJ2-7	CASRHPGGAYEQYF	TGCGCCAGCAGGCACCCTGGAGGGGCTTACGAGCAGTACTTC
TRBV6-6	NA	TRBD1	TRBJ1-2	CASSYSAGQSYGYTF	TGTGCCAGCAGTTACTCGGCGGGACAGAGTTATGGCTACACCTTC
TRBV4-2	once	TRBD2	TRBJ2-3	CASSRGTSGTDTQYF	TGTGCCAGCAGCCGGGGGACTAGCGGGACAGATACGCAGTATTTT
TRBV6-5	NA	TRBD1	TRBJ1-1	CASSYAGGTEAFF	TGTGCCAGCAGTTATGCAGGGGGAACTGAAGCTTTCTTT
TRBV10-3	NA	NA	TRBJ2-3	CAIRLGGGTDTQYF	TGTGCCATCCGACTGGGGGGAGGCACAGATACGCAGTATTTT
TRBV14	NA	NA	TRBJ2-7	CASSRKEGVYEQYF	TGTGCCAGCAGCCGTAAGGAAGGGGTCTACGAGCAGTACTTC
TRBV6-1	NA	TRBD1	TRBJ1-6	CASSTPPQGYSPLHF	TGTGCCAGCAGTACCCCCCCACAGGGGTATTCACCCCTCCACTTT
TRBV4-1	few	TRBD1	TRBJ1-1	CASSQAQGAIGF	TGCGCCAGCAGCCAAGCTCAGGGGGCTATAGGCTTT
TRBV2	few	NA	TRBJ2-1	CASSLDLYNEQFF	TGTGCCAGCAGCCTAGACCTTTACAATGAGCAGTTCTTC
TRBV5-1	NA	NA	TRBJ2-5	CASSLAVQETQYF	TGCGCCAGCAGCTTAGCGGTACAAGAGACCCAGTACTTC
TRBV15	NA	NA	TRBJ1-6	CATSRDRGDKHSPLHF	TGTGCCACCAGCAGAGATCGAGGGGACAAGCATTCACCCCTCCACTTT
TRBV19	NA	TRBD1	TRBJ2-3	CASSIPPGGSSTDTQYF	TGTGCCAGTAGTATACCCCCAGGGGGTTCTAGCACAGATACGCAGTATTTT
TRBV6-1	NA	TRBD1	TRBJ2-2	CASSRDSTGELFF	TGTGCCAGCAGCAGGGACAGCACCGGGGAGCTGTTTTTT
TRBV6-5	NA	TRBD2	TRBJ2-1	CASRTGSGADEQFF	TGTGCCAGCAGAACCGGTAGCGGGGCGGATGAGCAGTTCTTC
TRBV19	many	TRBD1	TRBJ2-5	CASSTGAGGRETQYF	TGTGCCAGTAGTACGGGGGCAGGGGGCAGAGAGACCCAGTACTTC
TRBV18	NA	TRBD1	TRBJ1-1	CASSPDRGEAFF	TGTGCCAGCTCACCGGACAGGGGTGAAGCTTTCTTT
TRBV5-4	few	NA	TRBJ1-2	CASRDPADSYNYGYTF	TGTGCCAGCAGAGACCCAGCGGACAGTTATAACTATGGCTACACCTTC
TRBV6-1	medium-sized	NA	TRBJ2-7	CASSGYHEQYF	TGTGCCAGCTCAGGGTACCACGAGCAGTACTTC
TRBV19	once	NA	TRBJ1-3	CASKPGDSGNTIYF	TGTGCCAGTAAGCCCGGAGACTCTGGAAACACCATATATTTT
TRBV5-4	few	TRBD1	TRBJ2-1	CASSLDRGSYNEQFF	TGTGCCAGCAGCCTTGACAGGGGCTCCTACAATGAGCAGTTCTTC
TRBV5-5	NA	TRBD2	TRBJ2-3	CASSAPGMAGGGRTDTQYF	TGTGCCAGCAGCGCGCCTGGGATGGCGGGGGGAGGTCGCACAGATACGCAGTATTTT
TRBV21-1	NA	NA	TRBJ2-1	CASSKPTGEGDNEQFF	TGTGCCAGCAGCAAACCGACAGGGGAAGGGGACAATGAGCAGTTCTTC
TRBV10-3	NA	TRBD1	TRBJ1-5	CAISDPTRAQGLNRHF	TGTGCCATCAGTGACCCGACGAGGGCACAGGGGCTCAATAGGCATTTT
TRBV19	NA	NA	TRBJ2-2	CASTPPLASTGELFF	TGTGCCAGTACCCCACCTCTAGCCAGCACCGGGGAGCTGTTTTTT
TRBV5-1	NA	NA	TRBJ2-7	CASSLAGTSSAEQYF	TGCGCCAGCAGCTTAGCCGGGACATCATCTGCCGAGCAGTACTTC
TRBV15	few	NA	TRBJ2-7	CATSRLTGEQYF	TGTGCCACCAGCAGATTAACAGGCGAGCAGTACTTC
TRBV7-8	NA	TRBD1	TRBJ1-2	CASSPRTGFNYGYTF	TGTGCCAGCAGCCCTCGGACAGGGTTTAACTATGGCTACACCTTC
TRBV30	NA	NA	TRBJ1-1	CAWSGRGPRNTEAFF	TGTGCCTGGAGTGGAAGGGGCCCCAGGAACACTGAAGCTTTCTTT
TRBV10-3	NA	NA	TRBJ1-1	CAISTGFEAFF	TGTGCCATCAGTACAGGCTTTGAAGCTTTCTTT
TRBV5-4	NA	NA	TRBJ2-5	CASSTTRTETQYF	TGTGCCAGCAGCACGACTCGTACAGAGACCCAGTACTTC
TRBV6-1	NA	NA	TRBJ2-7	CASSEAGAAPYEQYF	TGTGCCAGCAGTGAGGCGGGGGCAGCCCCCTACGAGCAGTACTTC